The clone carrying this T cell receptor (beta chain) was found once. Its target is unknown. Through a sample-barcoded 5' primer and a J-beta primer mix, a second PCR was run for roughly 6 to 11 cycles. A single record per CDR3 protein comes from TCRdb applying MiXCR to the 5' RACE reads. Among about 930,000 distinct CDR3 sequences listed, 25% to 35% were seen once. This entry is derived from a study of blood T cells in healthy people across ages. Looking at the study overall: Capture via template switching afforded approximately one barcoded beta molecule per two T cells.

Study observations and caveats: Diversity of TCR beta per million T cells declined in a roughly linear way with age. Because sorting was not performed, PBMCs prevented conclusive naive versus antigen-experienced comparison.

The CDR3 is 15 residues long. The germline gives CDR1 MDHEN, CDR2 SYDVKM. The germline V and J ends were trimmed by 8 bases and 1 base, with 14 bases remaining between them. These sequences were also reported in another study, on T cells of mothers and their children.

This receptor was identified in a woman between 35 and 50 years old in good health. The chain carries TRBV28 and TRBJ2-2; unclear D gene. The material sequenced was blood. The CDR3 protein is CASGRGRQNTGELFF. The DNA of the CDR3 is TGTGCCAGCGGCCGAGGCAGACAGAACACCGGGGAGCTGTTTTTT.